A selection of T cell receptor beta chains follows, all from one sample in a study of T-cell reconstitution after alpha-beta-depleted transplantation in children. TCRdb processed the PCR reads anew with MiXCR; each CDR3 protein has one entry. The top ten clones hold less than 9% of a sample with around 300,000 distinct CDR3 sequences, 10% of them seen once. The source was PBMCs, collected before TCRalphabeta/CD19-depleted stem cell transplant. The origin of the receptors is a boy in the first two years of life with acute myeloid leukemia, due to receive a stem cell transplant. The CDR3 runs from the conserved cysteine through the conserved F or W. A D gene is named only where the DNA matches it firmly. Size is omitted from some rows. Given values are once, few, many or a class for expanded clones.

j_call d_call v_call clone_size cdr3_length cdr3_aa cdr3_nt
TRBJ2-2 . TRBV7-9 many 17 CASSLVSRTRNTGELFF TGTGCCAGCAGCTTAGTTAGCCGGACAAGGAACACCGGGGAGCTGTTTTTT
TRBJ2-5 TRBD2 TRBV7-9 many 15 CASTWDGLAEETQYF TGTGCCAGCACCTGGGATGGACTAGCGGAAGAGACCCAGTACTTC
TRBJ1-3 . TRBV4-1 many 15 CASSQDRGTGNTIYF TGCGCCAGCAGCCAAGATCGGGGGACTGGAAACACCATATATTTT
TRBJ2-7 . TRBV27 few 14 CASSLKPPSYEQYF TGTGCCAGCAGTTTAAAACCTCCCTCCTACGAGCAGTACTTC
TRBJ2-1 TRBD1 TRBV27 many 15 CASSPRQGIYIEQFF TGTGCCAGCAGCCCACGACAGGGAATATACATTGAGCAGTTCTTC
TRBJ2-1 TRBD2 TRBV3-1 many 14 CASSPGTSAYEQFF TGTGCCAGCAGCCCAGGGACTAGCGCATATGAGCAGTTCTTC
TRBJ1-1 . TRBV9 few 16 CASSVEGVVGTTEAFF TGTGCCAGCAGCGTAGAAGGGGTGGTGGGTACCACTGAAGCTTTCTTT
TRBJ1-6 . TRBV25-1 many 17 CASRDGTESSYNSPLHF TGTGCCAGCAGAGACGGGACGGAGAGCTCCTATAATTCACCCCTCCACTTT
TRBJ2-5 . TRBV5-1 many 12 CASSSRRGIQYF TGCGCCAGCAGCTCCCGAAGGGGTATCCAGTACTTC
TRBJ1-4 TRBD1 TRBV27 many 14 CASSRTGFNEKLFF TGTGCCAGCAGCCGGACAGGGTTTAATGAAAAACTGTTTTTT
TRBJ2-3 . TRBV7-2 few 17 CASSSLGGRASTDTQYF TGTGCCAGCAGCTCTCTCGGCGGTCGGGCGTCCACAGATACGCAGTATTTT
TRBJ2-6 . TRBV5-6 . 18 CASSKRGDWSSGANVLTF TGTGCCAGCAGCAAACGAGGGGACTGGAGCTCTGGGGCCAACGTCCTGACTTTC
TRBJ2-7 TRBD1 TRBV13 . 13 CASGDRGSHEQYF TGTGCCAGTGGGGACAGGGGTAGCCACGAGCAGTACTTC
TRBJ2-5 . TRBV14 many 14 CASSQKTYQETQYF TGTGCCAGCAGCCAAAAGACTTACCAAGAGACCCAGTACTTC
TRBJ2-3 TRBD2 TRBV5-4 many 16 CASSPPSGGFTDTQYF TGTGCCAGCAGCCCCCCTAGCGGGGGGTTCACAGATACGCAGTATTTT
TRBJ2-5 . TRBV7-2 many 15 CASSLVASVLETQYF TGTGCCAGCAGCTTAGTGGCTAGCGTGTTGGAGACCCAGTACTTC
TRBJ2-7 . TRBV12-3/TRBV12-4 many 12 CASSFGGSEQYF TGTGCCAGCAGTTTTGGAGGGAGCGAGCAGTACTTC
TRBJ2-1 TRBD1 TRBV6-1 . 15 CASSDRGTLYNEQFF TGTGCCAGCAGCGACAGGGGGACTCTGTACAATGAGCAGTTCTTC
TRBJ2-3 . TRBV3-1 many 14 CASSHGSFTDTQYF TGTGCCAGCAGCCATGGTTCTTTCACAGATACGCAGTATTTT
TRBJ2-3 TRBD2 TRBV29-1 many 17 CSVEGTSGSPWADTQYF TGCAGCGTTGAAGGGACTAGCGGGAGCCCGTGGGCAGATACGCAGTATTTT
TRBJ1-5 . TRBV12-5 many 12 CASGLGNQPQHF TGTGCTAGTGGTTTGGGGAATCAGCCCCAGCATTTT
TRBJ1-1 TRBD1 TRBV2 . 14 CASTPDRVSTEAFF TGTGCCAGCACTCCGGACAGGGTGAGCACTGAAGCTTTCTTT
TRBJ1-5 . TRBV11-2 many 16 CASSFSAIPHVQPQHF TGTGCCAGCAGCTTCTCGGCCATCCCCCACGTTCAGCCCCAGCATTTT
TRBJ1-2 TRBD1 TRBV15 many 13 CATSWTGHYGYTF TGTGCCACCAGCTGGACAGGTCACTATGGCTACACCTTC
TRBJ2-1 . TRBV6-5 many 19 CASSYSYQPTRLYWNEQFF TGTGCCAGCAGTTACTCTTACCAACCCACTAGGTTATATTGGAATGAGCAGTTCTTC
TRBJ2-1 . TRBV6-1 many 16 CASSAPGDSSYNEQFF TGTGCCAGCTCGGCCCCCGGAGACAGCTCCTACAATGAGCAGTTCTTC
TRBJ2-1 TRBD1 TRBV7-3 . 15 CASTLAHTAGGEQFF TGTGCCAGCACCCTGGCCCACACGGCAGGGGGTGAGCAGTTCTTC
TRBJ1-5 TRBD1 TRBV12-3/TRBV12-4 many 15 CASSFDRGGNQPQHF TGTGCCAGCAGCTTTGACAGGGGAGGCAATCAGCCCCAGCATTTT
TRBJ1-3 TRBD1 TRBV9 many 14 CASSDRDSGNTIYF TGTGCCAGCAGTGACAGGGATTCTGGAAACACCATATATTTT
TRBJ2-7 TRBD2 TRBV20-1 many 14 CSATGLAASYEQYF TGCAGTGCTACGGGACTAGCGGCCTCCTACGAGCAGTACTTC
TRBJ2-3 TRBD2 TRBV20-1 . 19 CSASTPKWGSGSRGYTQYF TGCAGTGCTAGTACCCCAAAGTGGGGAAGCGGGAGTCGGGGGTATACGCAGTATTTT
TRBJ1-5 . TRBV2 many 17 CASAITLREGSNQPQHF TGTGCCAGCGCCATCACGCTTCGGGAGGGGAGCAATCAGCCCCAGCATTTT
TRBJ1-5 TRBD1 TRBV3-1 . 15 CASTPGEDRDQPQHF TGTGCCAGCACCCCTGGGGAGGACAGGGATCAGCCCCAGCATTTT